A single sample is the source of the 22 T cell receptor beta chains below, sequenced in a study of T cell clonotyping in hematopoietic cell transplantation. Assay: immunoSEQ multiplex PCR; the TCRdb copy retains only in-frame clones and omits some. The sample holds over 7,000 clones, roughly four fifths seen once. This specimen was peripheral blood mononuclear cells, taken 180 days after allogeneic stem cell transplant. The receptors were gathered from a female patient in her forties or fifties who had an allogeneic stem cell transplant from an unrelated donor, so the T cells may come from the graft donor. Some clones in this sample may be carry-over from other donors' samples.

CDR3 bases: TGTGCCAGCAGCCCCGACATGATTAATCAGCCCCAGCATTTT. This sequence encodes CASSPDMINQPQHF. This rearrangement joins TRBV6-1 to TRBJ1-5; D uncertain. V was trimmed by 6 bases and J by 4 bases, leaving 13 bases between them. Germline lookup yields CDR1 MNHNS and CDR2 SASEGT. The CDR3 is 14 amino acids.

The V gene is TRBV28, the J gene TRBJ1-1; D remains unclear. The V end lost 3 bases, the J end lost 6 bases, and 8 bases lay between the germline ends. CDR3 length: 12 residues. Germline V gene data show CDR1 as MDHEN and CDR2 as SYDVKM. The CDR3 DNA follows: TGTGCCAGCAGTTTCTTACGGGCTGAAGCTTTCTTT. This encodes CASSFLRAEAFF.

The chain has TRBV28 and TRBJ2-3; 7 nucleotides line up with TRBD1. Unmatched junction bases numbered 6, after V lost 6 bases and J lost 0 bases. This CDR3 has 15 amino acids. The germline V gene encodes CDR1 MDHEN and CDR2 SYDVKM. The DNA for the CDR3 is TGTGCCAGCAGACCCTCACAGGGGAGCACAGATACGCAGTATTTT. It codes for CASRPSQGSTDTQYF.

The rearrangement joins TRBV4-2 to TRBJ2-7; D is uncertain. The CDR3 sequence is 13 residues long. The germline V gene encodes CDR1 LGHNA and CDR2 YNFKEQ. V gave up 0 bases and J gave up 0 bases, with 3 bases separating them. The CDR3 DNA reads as TGTGCCAGCAGCCAAGAGAGCTCCTACGAGCAGTACTTC. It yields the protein CASSQESSYEQYF.

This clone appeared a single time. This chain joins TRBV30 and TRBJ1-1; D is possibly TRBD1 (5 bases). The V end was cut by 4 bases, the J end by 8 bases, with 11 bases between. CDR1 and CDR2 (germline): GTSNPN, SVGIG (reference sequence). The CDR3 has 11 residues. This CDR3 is CAWNRDREAFF. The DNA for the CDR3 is TGTGCCTGGAACCGGGACCGGGAAGCTTTCTTT.

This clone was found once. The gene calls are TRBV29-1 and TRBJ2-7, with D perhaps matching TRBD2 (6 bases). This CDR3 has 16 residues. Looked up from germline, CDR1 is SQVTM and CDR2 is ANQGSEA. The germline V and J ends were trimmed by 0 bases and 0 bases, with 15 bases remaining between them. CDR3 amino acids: CSVEDVGGEASYEQYF. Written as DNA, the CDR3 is TGCAGCGTTGAAGACGTGGGGGGTGAAGCCTCCTACGAGCAGTACTTC.

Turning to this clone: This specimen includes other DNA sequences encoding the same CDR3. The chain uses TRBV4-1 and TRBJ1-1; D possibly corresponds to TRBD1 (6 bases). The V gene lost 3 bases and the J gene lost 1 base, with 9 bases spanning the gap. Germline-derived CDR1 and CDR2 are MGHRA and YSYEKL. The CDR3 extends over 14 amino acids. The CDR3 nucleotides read TGCGCCAGCAGCCATCGGACAGAGAACACTGAAGCTTTCTTT. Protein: CASSHRTENTEAFF.

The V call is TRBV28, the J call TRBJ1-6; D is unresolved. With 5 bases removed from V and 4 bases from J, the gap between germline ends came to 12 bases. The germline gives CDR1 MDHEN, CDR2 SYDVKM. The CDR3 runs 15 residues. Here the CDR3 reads CASSPRTAYNSPLHF. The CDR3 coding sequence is TGTGCCAGCAGTCCAAGGACGGCGTATAATTCACCCCTCCACTTT.

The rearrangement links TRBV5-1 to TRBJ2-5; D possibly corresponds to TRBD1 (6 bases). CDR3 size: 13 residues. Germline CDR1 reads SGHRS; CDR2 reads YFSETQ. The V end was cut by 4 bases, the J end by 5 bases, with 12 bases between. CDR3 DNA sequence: TGCGCCAGCAGCGCCAGGGGAGCCGAGACCCAGTACTTC. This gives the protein CASSARGAETQYF.

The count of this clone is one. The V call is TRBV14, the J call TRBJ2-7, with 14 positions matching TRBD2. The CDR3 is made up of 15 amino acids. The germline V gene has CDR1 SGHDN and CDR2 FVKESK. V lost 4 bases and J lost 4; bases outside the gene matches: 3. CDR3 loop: CASSPGTSGRYEQYF. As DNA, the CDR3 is TGTGCCAGCAGCCCCGGGACTAGCGGGAGATACGAGCAGTACTTC. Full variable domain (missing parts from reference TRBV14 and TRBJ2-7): EAGVTQFPSHSVIEKGQTVTLRCDPISGHDNLYWYRRVMGKEIKFLLHFVKESKQDESGMPNNRFLAERTGGTYSTLKVQPAELEDSGVYFCASSPGTSGRYEQYFGPGTRLTVT.

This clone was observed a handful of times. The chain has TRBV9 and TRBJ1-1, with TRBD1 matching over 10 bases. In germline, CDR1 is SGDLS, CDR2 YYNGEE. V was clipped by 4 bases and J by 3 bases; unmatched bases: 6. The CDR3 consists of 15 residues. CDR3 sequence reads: CASSKGQGTYTEAFF. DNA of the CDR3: TGTGCCAGCAGCAAGGGACAGGGGACGTACACTGAAGCTTTCTTT.

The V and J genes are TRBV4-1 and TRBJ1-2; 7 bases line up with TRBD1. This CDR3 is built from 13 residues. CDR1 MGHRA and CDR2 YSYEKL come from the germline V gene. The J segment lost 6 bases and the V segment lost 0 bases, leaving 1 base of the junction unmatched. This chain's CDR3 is CASSQDRGNGYTF. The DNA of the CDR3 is TGCGCCAGCAGCCAAGACAGGGGGAATGGCTACACCTTC.

The CDR3 region is CASSFPLGQGEPEQYF. CDR3 sequence (DNA): TGTGCCAGCAGCTTCCCCCTCGGGCAGGGAGAGCCCGAGCAGTACTTC. The chain has TRBV5-4 and TRBJ2-7; either TRBD1 or TRBD2 may supply D (5 bases each). V gave up 2 bases and J gave up 6 bases, with 21 bases separating them. The CDR3 runs to 16 residues. Per germline, CDR1 SGHNT and CDR2 YYREEE (reference sequence).

This CDR3 reads CASRRGQKEAFF. CDR3 DNA sequence: TGTGCCAGCAGAAGGGGACAGAAAGAAGCTTTCTTT. The J gene is TRBJ1-1, the V gene TRBV6-6, with 7 bases lining up with TRBD1. Germline V gene lookup returns CDR1 MNHNY and CDR2 SVGAGI (reference sequence). V lost 6 bases and J lost 8; bases outside the gene matches: 6. There are 12 residues in the CDR3.

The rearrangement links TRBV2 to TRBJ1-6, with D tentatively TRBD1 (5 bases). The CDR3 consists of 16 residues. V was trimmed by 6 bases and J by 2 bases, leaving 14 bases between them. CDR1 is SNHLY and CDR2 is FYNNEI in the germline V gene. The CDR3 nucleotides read TGTGCCAGCAGGGATTCCGGCAGGGCCTATAATTCACCCCTCCACTTT. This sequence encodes CASRDSGRAYNSPLHF. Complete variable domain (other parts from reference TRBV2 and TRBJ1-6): EPEVTQTPSHQVTQMGQEVILRCVPISNHLYFYWYRQILGQKVEFLVSFYNNEISEKSEIFDDQFSVERPDGSNFTLKIRSTKLEDSAMYFCASRDSGRAYNSPLHFGNGTRLTVT.

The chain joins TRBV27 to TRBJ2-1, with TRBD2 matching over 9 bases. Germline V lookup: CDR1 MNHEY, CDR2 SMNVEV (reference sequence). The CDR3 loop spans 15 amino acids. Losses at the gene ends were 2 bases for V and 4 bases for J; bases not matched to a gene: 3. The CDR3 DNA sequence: TGTGCCAGCAGTTTACTAGCGGGGTCTTACAATGAGCAGTTCTTC. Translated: CASSLLAGSYNEQFF.

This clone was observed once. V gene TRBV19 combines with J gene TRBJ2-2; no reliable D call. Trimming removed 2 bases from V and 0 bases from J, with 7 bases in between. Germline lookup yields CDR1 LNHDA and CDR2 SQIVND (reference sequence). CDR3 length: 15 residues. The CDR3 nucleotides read TGTGCCAGTAGTATATCAAACCCGAACACCGGGGAGCTGTTTTTT. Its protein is CASSISNPNTGELFF.

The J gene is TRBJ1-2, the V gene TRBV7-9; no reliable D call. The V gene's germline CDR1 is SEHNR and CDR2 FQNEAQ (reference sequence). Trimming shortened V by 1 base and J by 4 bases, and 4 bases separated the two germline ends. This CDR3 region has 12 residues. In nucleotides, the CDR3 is TGTGCCAGCAGCTTAGATCTCTATGGCTACACCTTC. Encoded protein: CASSLDLYGYTF.

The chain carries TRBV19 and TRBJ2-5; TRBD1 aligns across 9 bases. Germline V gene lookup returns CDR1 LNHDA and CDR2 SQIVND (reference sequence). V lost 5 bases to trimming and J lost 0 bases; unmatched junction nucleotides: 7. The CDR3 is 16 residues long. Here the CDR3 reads CASSETGGWDQETQYF. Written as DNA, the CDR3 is TGTGCCAGTAGTGAGACAGGGGGTTGGGACCAAGAGACCCAGTACTTC.

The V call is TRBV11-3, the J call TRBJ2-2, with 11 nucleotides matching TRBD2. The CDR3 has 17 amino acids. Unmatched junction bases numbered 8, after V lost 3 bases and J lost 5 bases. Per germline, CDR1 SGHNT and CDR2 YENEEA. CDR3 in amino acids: CASSFDSGGAKTGELFF. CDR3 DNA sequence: TGTGCCAGCAGCTTTGATAGCGGGGGGGCCAAAACCGGGGAGCTGTTTTTT.

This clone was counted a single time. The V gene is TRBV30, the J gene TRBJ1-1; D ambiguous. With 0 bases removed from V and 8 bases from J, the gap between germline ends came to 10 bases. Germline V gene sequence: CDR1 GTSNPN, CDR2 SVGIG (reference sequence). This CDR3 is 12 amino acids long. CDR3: CAWSVAFSEAFF. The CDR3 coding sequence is TGTGCCTGGAGTGTAGCCTTTTCCGAAGCTTTCTTT. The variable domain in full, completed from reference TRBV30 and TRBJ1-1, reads SQTIHQWPATLVQPVGSPLSLECTVEGTSNPNLYWYRQAAGRGLQLLFYSVGIGQISSEVPQNLSASRPQDRQFILSSKKLLLSDSGFYLCAWSVAFSEAFFGQGTRLTVV.

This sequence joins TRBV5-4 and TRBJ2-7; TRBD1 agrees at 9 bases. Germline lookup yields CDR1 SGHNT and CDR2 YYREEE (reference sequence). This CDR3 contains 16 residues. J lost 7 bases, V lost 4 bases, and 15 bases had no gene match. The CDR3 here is CASSASRQGVLREQYF. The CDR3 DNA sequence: TGTGCCAGCAGCGCATCAAGACAGGGGGTTCTACGAGAGCAGTACTTC.